This T cell receptor (beta chain) was recovered during a study of PD-L1 blockade in urothelial cancer. Study summary: Blood analysis was done at 3 weeks (second dose) and 6 weeks after treatment began.

Produced via immunoSEQ multiplex PCR; TCRdb's table is partial and in-frame only. The table lists 35,000 to 50,000 clones, 81% of them singletons. This CDR3 contains 15 residues. J gave up 4 bases and V 5 bases, and 8 bases lay outside the gene matches. The germline CDR1 and CDR2 sequences are MNHNS and SASEGT. This material consisted of PBMCs, taken around atezolizumab (anti-PD-L1) treatment. This sequence was found in a man in his sixties or seventies with urothelial cancer. The chain is built from TRBV6-1 and TRBJ1-1; 9 nucleotides match TRBD1. The CDR3 coding sequence is TGTGCCAGCAGTCCCCAAGGACAGGGGACCACTGAAGCTTTCTTT. The encoded protein is CASSPQGQGTTEAFF.